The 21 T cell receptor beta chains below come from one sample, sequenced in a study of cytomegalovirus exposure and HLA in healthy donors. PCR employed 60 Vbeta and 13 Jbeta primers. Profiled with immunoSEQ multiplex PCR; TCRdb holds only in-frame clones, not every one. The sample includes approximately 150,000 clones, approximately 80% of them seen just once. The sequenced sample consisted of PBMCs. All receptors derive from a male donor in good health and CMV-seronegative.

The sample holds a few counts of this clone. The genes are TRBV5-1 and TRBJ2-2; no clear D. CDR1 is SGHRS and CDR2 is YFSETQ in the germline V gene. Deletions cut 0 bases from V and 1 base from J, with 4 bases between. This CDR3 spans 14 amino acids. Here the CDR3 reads CASSLDGNTGELFF. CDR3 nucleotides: TGCGCCAGCAGCTTGGACGGGAACACCGGGGAGCTGTTTTTT.

DNA for the CDR3: TGTGCCAGCAGCGTAGATGGGAGGTCAGGAGAGACCCAGTACTTC. This sequence encodes CASSVDGRSGETQYF. The chain is built from TRBV9 and TRBJ2-5; D perhaps matches TRBD2 (6 bases). Trimming shortened V by 0 bases and J by 4 bases, and 13 bases separated the two germline ends. The CDR3 has 15 amino acids. Germline assignment: CDR1 SGDLS and CDR2 YYNGEE.

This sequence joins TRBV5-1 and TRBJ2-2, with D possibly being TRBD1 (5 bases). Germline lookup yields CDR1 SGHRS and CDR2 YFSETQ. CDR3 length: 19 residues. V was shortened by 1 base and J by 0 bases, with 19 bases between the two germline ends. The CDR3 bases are TGCGCCAGCAGCTTGACAGGCGACGCGCGACAGTCGAACACCGGGGAGCTGTTTTTT. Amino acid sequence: CASSLTGDARQSNTGELFF.

Written as DNA, the CDR3 is TGTGCCATCAGATCGACGGGACAGAGCACAGATACGCAGTATTTT. Protein: CAIRSTGQSTDTQYF. V is TRBV10-3 and J is TRBJ2-3; 7 bases are a match to TRBD1. Per germline, CDR1 ENHRY and CDR2 SYGVKD. Unmatched junction bases numbered 6, after V lost 6 bases and J lost 0 bases. This CDR3 contains 15 residues.

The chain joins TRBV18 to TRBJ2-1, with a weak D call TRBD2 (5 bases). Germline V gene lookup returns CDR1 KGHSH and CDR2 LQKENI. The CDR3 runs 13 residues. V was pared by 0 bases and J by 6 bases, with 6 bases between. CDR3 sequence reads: CASSPPTINEQFF. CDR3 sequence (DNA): TGTGCCAGCTCACCACCGACTATCAATGAGCAGTTCTTC.

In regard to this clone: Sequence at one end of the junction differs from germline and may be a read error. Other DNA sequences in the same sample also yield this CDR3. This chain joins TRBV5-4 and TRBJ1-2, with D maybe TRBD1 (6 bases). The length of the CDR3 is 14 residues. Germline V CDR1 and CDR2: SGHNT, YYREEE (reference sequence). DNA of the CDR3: TGCGCCAGCAGCTTCGGGGGGCCCTACTATGGCTACACCTTC. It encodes CASSFGGPYYGYTF.

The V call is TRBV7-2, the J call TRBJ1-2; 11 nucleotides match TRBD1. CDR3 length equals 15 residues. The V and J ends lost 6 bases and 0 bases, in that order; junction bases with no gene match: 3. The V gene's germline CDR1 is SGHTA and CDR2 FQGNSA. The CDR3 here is CASRGQGEANYGYTF. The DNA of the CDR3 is TGTGCCAGCAGGGGACAGGGGGAAGCTAACTATGGCTACACCTTC.

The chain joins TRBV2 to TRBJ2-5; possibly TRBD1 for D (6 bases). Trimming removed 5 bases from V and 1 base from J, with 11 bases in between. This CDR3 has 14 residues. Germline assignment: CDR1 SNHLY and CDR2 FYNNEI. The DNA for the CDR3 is TGTGCCAGCAGTCGGGGACAAGCCCAAGAGACCCAGTACTTC. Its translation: CASSRGQAQETQYF. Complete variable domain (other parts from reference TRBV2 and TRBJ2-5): EPEVTQTPSHQVTQMGQEVILRCVPISNHLYFYWYRQILGQKVEFLVSFYNNEISEKSEIFDDQFSVERPDGSNFTLKIRSTKLEDSAMYFCASSRGQAQETQYFGPGTRLLVL.

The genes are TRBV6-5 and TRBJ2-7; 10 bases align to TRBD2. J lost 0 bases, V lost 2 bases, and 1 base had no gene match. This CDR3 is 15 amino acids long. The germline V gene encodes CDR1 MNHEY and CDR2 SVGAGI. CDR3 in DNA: TGTGCCAGCAGTTACGAGCGGGAGGGCTCCTACGAGCAGTACTTC. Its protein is CASSYEREGSYEQYF.

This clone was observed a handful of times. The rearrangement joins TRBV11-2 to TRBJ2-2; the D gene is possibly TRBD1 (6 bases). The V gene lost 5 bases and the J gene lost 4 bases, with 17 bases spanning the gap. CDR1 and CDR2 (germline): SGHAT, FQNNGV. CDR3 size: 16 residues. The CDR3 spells CASSLSGVMSTGELFF. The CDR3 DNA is TGTGCCAGCAGCCTATCAGGGGTCATGAGCACCGGGGAGCTGTTTTTT.

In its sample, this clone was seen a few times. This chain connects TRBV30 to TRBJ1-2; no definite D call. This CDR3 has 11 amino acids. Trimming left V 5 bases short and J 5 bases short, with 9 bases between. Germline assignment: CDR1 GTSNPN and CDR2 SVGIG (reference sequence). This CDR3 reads CAWHRTYGYTF. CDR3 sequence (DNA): TGTGCCTGGCACCGAACATATGGCTACACCTTC. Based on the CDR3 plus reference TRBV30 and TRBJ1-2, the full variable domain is SQTIHQWPATLVQPVGSPLSLECTVEGTSNPNLYWYRQAAGRGLQLLFYSVGIGQISSEVPQNLSASRPQDRQFILSSKKLLLSDSGFYLCAWHRTYGYTFGSGTRLTVV.

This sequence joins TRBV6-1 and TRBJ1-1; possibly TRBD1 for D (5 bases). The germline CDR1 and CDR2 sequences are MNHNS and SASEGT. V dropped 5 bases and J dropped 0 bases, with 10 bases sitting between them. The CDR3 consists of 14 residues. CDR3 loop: CASSKGTLNTEAFF. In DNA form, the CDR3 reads TGTGCCAGCAGTAAAGGGACTTTGAACACTGAAGCTTTCTTT.

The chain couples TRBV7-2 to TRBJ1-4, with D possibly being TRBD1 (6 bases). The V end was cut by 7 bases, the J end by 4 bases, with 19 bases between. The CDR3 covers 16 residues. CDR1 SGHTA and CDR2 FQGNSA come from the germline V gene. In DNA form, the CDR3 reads TGTGCCAGCACCCGAAGGTCCAGGACAGTTAATGAAAAACTGTTTTTT. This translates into CASTRRSRTVNEKLFF.

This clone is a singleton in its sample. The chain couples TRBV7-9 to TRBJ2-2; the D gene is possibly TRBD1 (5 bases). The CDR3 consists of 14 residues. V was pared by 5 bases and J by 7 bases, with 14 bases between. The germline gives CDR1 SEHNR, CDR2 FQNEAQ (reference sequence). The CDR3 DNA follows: TGTGCCAGCAGCGCTTCGACAGCGCTCGGGGAGCTGTTTTTT. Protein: CASSASTALGELFF.

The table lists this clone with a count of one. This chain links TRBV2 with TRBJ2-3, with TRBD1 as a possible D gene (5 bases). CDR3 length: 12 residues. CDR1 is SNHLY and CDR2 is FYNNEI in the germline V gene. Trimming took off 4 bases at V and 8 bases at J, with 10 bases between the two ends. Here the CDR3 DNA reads TGTGCCAGCAGTGCCCAGGGTGGTACGCAGTATTTT. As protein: CASSAQGGTQYF.

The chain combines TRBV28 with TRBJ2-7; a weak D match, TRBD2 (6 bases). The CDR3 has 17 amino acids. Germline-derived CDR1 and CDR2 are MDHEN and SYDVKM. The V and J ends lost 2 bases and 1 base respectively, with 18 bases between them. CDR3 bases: TGTGCCAGCAGTTTACCCTCTCTAGCGTCATCGTCCTACGAGCAGTACTTC. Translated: CASSLPSLASSSYEQYF. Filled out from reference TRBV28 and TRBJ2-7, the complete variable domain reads DVKVTQSSRYLVKRTGEKVFLECVQDMDHENMFWYRQDPGLGLRLIYFSYDVKMKEKGDIPEGYSVSREKKERFSLILESASTNQTSMYLCASSLPSLASSSYEQYFGPGTRLTVT.

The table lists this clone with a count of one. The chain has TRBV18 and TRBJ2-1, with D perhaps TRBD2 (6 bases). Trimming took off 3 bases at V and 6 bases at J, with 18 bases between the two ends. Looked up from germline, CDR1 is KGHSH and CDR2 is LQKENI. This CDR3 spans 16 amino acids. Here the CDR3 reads CASSPNLAFSFNEQFF. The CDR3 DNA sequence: TGTGCCAGCTCACCCAACCTAGCGTTCTCTTTCAATGAGCAGTTCTTC.

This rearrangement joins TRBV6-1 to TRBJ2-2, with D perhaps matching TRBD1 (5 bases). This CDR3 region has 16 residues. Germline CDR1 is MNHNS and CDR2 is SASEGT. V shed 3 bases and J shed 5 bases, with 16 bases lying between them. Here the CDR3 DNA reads TGTGCCAGCAGTGACGCGTCAAGGGGAATAACCGGGGAGCTGTTTTTT. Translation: CASSDASRGITGELFF.

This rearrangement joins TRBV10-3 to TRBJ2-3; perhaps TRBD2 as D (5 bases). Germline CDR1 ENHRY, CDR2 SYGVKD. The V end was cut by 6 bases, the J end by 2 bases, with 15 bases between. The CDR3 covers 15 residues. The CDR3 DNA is TGTGCCATCAGGGCGGACTTTCTCCACACAGATACGCAGTATTTT. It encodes CAIRADFLHTDTQYF.

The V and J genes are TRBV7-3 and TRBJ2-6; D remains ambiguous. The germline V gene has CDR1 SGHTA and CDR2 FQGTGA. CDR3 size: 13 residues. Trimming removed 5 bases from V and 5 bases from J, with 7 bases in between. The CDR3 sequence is CASSRDRANVLTF. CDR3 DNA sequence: TGTGCCAGCAGCAGAGACAGGGCCAACGTCCTGACTTTC.

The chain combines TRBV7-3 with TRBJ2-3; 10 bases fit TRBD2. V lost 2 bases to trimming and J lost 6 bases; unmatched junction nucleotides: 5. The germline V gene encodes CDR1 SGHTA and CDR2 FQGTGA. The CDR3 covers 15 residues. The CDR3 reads CASSLLTSGSDTQYF. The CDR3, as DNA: TGTGCCAGCAGCTTATTGACTAGCGGGTCTGATACGCAGTATTTT.